These 26 T cell receptor beta chains were sequenced from one sample in a study of blood T cell repertoires in COVID-19. Clones were sequenced by immunoSEQ multiplex PCR, and TCRdb holds only the in-frame ones, with some missing. The data show about 62,000 clones, just over 85% seen once. The sample comprised peripheral blood. These receptors came from a woman at least 80 years old with acute or convalescent COVID-19.

The chain has TRBV9 and TRBJ1-4; D perhaps matches TRBD1 (5 bases). The germline V gene has CDR1 SGDLS and CDR2 YYNGEE. V lost 0 bases, J lost 12 bases, and 15 bases lay in between. The CDR3 is 14 residues long. The CDR3, as DNA: TGTGCCAGCAGCGTAGGGGGGGAAAGGGAGGAACTGTTTTTT. Encoded protein: CASSVGGEREELFF.

V is TRBV7-2 and J is TRBJ1-5; 10 positions agree with TRBD1. This CDR3 is built from 14 residues. With 8 bases clipped from V and 14 bases from J, the junction kept 15 bases outside the gene matches. Germline values: CDR1 SGHTA, CDR2 FQGNSA. CDR3 sequence reads: CASGPGQGSLWKHF. The CDR3, as DNA: TGTGCCAGCGGTCCGGGACAGGGGTCCCTGTGGAAGCATTTT.

The rearrangement uses TRBV11-2 and TRBJ2-2; 8 bases align to TRBD2. CDR1 is SGHAT and CDR2 is FQNNGV in the germline V gene. V was pared by 1 base and J by 4 bases, with 5 bases of the junction left unmatched. The CDR3 covers 16 residues. CDR3 nucleotide sequence: TGTGCCAGCAGCTTAGTCGGGGGGGTCCCCACCGGGGAGCTGTTTTTT. Amino acids: CASSLVGGVPTGELFF.

V usage is TRBV5-6 and J usage is TRBJ2-7; TRBD2 might be the D (5 bases). The ends were cut back, 2 bases at V and 7 bases at J, with 16 bases in the middle. This CDR3 has 14 amino acids. The germline CDR1 and CDR2 sequences are SGHDT and YYEEEE. CDR3 region: CASSFWATRGEQYF. In DNA, the CDR3 is TGTGCCAGCAGCTTTTGGGCTACGAGAGGGGAGCAGTACTTC.

The V gene is TRBV14, the J gene TRBJ2-3; D is possibly TRBD2 (5 bases). V lost 0 bases, J lost 9 bases, and 10 bases lay in between. The V gene's germline CDR1 is SGHDN and CDR2 FVKESK. This CDR3 contains 13 residues. DNA of the CDR3: TGTGCCAGCAGCCAAGATCGGGAACGGACGCAGTATTTT. The encoded protein is CASSQDRERTQYF.

This clone was seen only a few times. V is TRBV6-5 and J is TRBJ1-4; D is ambiguous. This CDR3 region has 16 residues. Trimming took 0 bases from V and 4 from J, leaving 12 bases between them. Germline V gene data show CDR1 as MNHEY and CDR2 as SVGAGI. The CDR3 sequence is CASSYSTTQSNEKLFF. CDR3 bases: TGTGCCAGCAGTTACTCGACAACACAGAGTAATGAAAAACTGTTTTTT.

This clone was found once. V usage is TRBV27 and J usage is TRBJ2-3; D call uncertain. With 5 bases removed from V and 1 base from J, the gap between germline ends came to 7 bases. The V gene's germline CDR1 is MNHEY and CDR2 SMNVEV (reference sequence). This CDR3 region has 13 residues. Written as DNA, the CDR3 is TGTGCCAGCAGTAGTCAGGGCACAGATACGCAGTATTTT. This translates into CASSSQGTDTQYF.

The chain couples TRBV12-5 to TRBJ2-5; D perhaps matches TRBD2 (6 bases). V was shortened by 9 bases and J by 5 bases, with 19 bases between the two germline ends. CDR3 length equals 14 residues. CDR1 is LGHNT, CDR2 FRNRAP, per germline. The CDR3 here is CASSVNPGGETQYF. The CDR3 DNA reads TGTGCTAGCTCAGTCAACCCCGGGGGTGAGACCCAGTACTTC.

V gene TRBV19 combines with J gene TRBJ2-1; tentative D call: TRBD2 (5 bases). V lost 6 bases to trimming and J lost 6 bases, with 15 bases between them. The CDR3 sequence is 14 residues long. The germline CDR1 and CDR2 sequences are LNHDA and SQIVND (reference sequence). The CDR3 spells CASRVRRVSNEQFF. DNA for the CDR3: TGTGCCAGTAGAGTCCGGCGGGTCAGCAATGAGCAGTTCTTC. The full variable domain, rest sourced from reference TRBV19 and TRBJ2-1, is DGGITQSPKYLFRKEGQNVTLSCEQNLNHDAMYWYRQDPGQGLRLIYYSQIVNDFQKGDIAEGYSVSREKKESFPLTVTSAQKNPTAFYLCASRVRRVSNEQFFGPGTRLTVL.

This clone has just one count. V gene TRBV7-2 combines with J gene TRBJ2-7; a possible D gene is TRBD1 (6 bases). V lost 6 bases, J lost 1 base, and 19 bases lay in between. In germline, CDR1 is SGHTA, CDR2 FQGNSA. The CDR3 totals 16 residues. This CDR3 is CASSSTSTGLSYEQYF. The CDR3 coding sequence is TGTGCCAGCAGTTCAACCTCGACAGGCCTATCCTACGAGCAGTACTTC.

The chain joins TRBV2 to TRBJ1-4, with 9 bases lining up with TRBD1. The CDR3 runs 15 residues. V gave up 1 base and J gave up 7 bases; unmatched junction bases: 4. Germline-derived CDR1 and CDR2 are SNHLY and FYNNEI. The CDR3 is CASSEGGQGGEKLFF. For the CDR3, the DNA is TGTGCCAGCAGTGAAGGGGGACAGGGAGGTGAAAAACTGTTTTTT.

The chain recombines TRBV11-2 with TRBJ2-5, with D perhaps TRBD2 (6 bases). The CDR3 runs 14 residues. Germline values: CDR1 SGHAT, CDR2 FQNNGV. V lost 0 bases and J 4 bases, leaving 9 bases between the germline ends. The CDR3: CASSLDGRRETQYF. CDR3 nucleotides: TGTGCCAGCAGCTTAGATGGGAGGCGAGAGACCCAGTACTTC.

The V and J genes are TRBV3-1 (or the pseudogene TRBV3-2) and TRBJ1-1; 8 positions agree with TRBD1. Per germline, CDR1 LGHDT and CDR2 YNNKEL (reference sequence). The CDR3 length is 14 residues. V trimming: 1 base; J trimming: 6 bases; junction bases outside the gene matches: 4. The CDR3 here is CASSQATGAAEAFF. The CDR3 nucleotides read TGTGCCAGCAGCCAAGCGACAGGGGCGGCTGAAGCTTTCTTT.

J is TRBJ2-2 and V is TRBV5-1; D remains unclear. The V end was cut by 5 bases, the J end by 0 bases, with 8 bases between. Germline V lookup: CDR1 SGHRS, CDR2 YFSETQ. This CDR3 contains 14 residues. The CDR3 region is CASSPVSNTGELFF. Written as DNA, the CDR3 is TGCGCCAGCAGTCCTGTTTCGAACACCGGGGAGCTGTTTTTT.

This clone was seen a handful of times. The J gene is TRBJ1-5, the V gene TRBV2; D ambiguous. The germline CDR1 and CDR2 sequences are SNHLY and FYNNEI. Trimming took 6 bases from V and 4 from J, leaving 10 bases between them. The CDR3 sequence is 13 residues long. The CDR3 here is CASRGLGNQPQHF. The CDR3 nucleotides read TGTGCCAGCAGAGGACTAGGAAATCAGCCCCAGCATTTT. Filled out from reference TRBV2 and TRBJ1-5, the complete variable domain reads EPEVTQTPSHQVTQMGQEVILRCVPISNHLYFYWYRQILGQKVEFLVSFYNNEISEKSEIFDDQFSVERPDGSNFTLKIRSTKLEDSAMYFCASRGLGNQPQHFGDGTRLSIL.

The V gene is TRBV10-3, the J gene TRBJ1-4; tentatively, D is TRBD1 (6 bases). The V gene lost 4 bases and the J gene lost 5 bases, with 11 bases spanning the gap. Germline V gene lookup returns CDR1 ENHRY and CDR2 SYGVKD. This CDR3 region has 14 residues. The CDR3 nucleotides read TGTGCCATCAGTGTGGGGCAGGGGAATGAAAAACTGTTTTTT. Protein product: CAISVGQGNEKLFF.

This clone occurred a few times. V is TRBV24-1 and J is TRBJ1-2; TRBD1 matches at 7 bases. Germline trimming cut 4 bases from V and 5 bases from J; bases unmatched to any gene: 6. The CDR3 extends over 14 amino acids. Germline CDR1 and CDR2: KGHDR and SFDVKD. CDR3 nucleotides: TGTGCCACCAGTGACTCGGGACAGATATATGGCTACACCTTC. As protein: CATSDSGQIYGYTF.

This clone was observed a few times. Here the CDR3 DNA reads TGTGCCAGCAGGCCGGGATCTAGCACAGATACGCAGTATTTT. Translating it yields CASRPGSSTDTQYF. The chain uses TRBV28 and TRBJ2-3; maybe TRBD2 (5 bases). This CDR3 has 14 residues. CDR1 is MDHEN, CDR2 SYDVKM, per germline. V was pared by 6 bases and J by 0 bases, with 10 bases between.

This clone was counted between two and nine times. This sequence joins TRBV2 and TRBJ1-6, with TRBD1 matching 8 bases. V shed 7 bases, J shed 7 bases, and the junction held 12 bases outside the gene matches. CDR3 size: 16 residues. Germline assignment: CDR1 SNHLY and CDR2 FYNNEI. The CDR3 sequence is CASTLSKRTGNSPLHF. The CDR3, as DNA: TGTGCCAGCACGTTATCGAAAAGGACAGGGAATTCACCCCTCCACTTT.

This clone was recorded only once. V usage is TRBV19 and J usage is TRBJ2-1; D perhaps matches TRBD2 (5 bases). CDR1 is LNHDA, CDR2 SQIVND, per germline (reference sequence). This CDR3 is built from 14 residues. Trimming stripped 6 bases from V and 5 bases from J, with 14 bases between. In DNA form, the CDR3 reads TGTGCCAGTAGGCGGGCCCGGGATGACAATGAGCAGTTCTTC. Its translation: CASRRARDDNEQFF.

As to this clone: Other DNA sequences in the same sample also yield this CDR3. The chain carries TRBV6-5 and TRBJ1-2; D is perhaps TRBD1 (6 bases). CDR3 length: 13 amino acids. The V and J ends lost 5 bases and 5 bases respectively, with 12 bases between them. Germline V gene data show CDR1 as MNHEY and CDR2 as SVGAGI. CDR3 loop: CASSRDRPYGYTF. Here the CDR3 DNA reads TGTGCCAGCAGTCGAGACAGGCCATATGGCTACACCTTC.

A few counts support this clone. The V and J genes are TRBV11-2 and TRBJ1-2; no clear D. Trimming removed 1 base from V and 2 bases from J, with 8 bases in between. Germline assignment: CDR1 SGHAT and CDR2 FQNNGV. The CDR3 runs to 14 residues. In DNA form, the CDR3 reads TGTGCCAGCAGCTTAGGTCACAAGAACTATGGCTACACCTTC. This codes for CASSLGHKNYGYTF.

The rearrangement uses TRBV7-3 and TRBJ2-6, with unresolved D. The CDR3 is 15 residues long. V was shortened by 2 bases and J by 1 base, with 6 bases between the two germline ends. Germline V gene sequence: CDR1 SGHTA, CDR2 FQGTGA. CDR3 nucleotides: TGTGCCAGCAGCTTAGGAGTATCTGGGGCCAACGTCCTGACTTTC. The encoded protein is CASSLGVSGANVLTF.

This clone was detected once. V is TRBV19 and J is TRBJ1-2; D is unresolved. The CDR3 covers 14 residues. Germline V gene data show CDR1 as LNHDA and CDR2 as SQIVND (reference sequence). The V gene lost 3 bases and the J gene lost 4 bases, with 12 bases spanning the gap. The CDR3 sequence is CASSIEEGGYGYTF. DNA for the CDR3: TGTGCCAGTAGTATTGAAGAGGGAGGCTATGGCTACACCTTC.

The J gene is TRBJ2-5, the V gene TRBV18, with D possibly matching TRBD1 (5 bases). The V and J ends lost 2 bases and 5 bases respectively, with 12 bases between them. The CDR3 loop spans 14 amino acids. Per germline, CDR1 KGHSH and CDR2 LQKENI. CDR3 sequence: CASSPMTVKETQYF. The CDR3 DNA is TGTGCCAGCTCACCAATGACAGTCAAGGAGACCCAGTACTTC.

This sequence joins TRBV19 and TRBJ2-3; D is ambiguous. V gave up 2 bases and J gave up 0 bases, with 6 bases separating them. The CDR3 consists of 14 residues. Germline lookup yields CDR1 LNHDA and CDR2 SQIVND (reference sequence). The CDR3 protein is CASSINPSTDTQYF. CDR3 in DNA: TGTGCCAGTAGTATAAATCCGAGCACAGATACGCAGTATTTT.